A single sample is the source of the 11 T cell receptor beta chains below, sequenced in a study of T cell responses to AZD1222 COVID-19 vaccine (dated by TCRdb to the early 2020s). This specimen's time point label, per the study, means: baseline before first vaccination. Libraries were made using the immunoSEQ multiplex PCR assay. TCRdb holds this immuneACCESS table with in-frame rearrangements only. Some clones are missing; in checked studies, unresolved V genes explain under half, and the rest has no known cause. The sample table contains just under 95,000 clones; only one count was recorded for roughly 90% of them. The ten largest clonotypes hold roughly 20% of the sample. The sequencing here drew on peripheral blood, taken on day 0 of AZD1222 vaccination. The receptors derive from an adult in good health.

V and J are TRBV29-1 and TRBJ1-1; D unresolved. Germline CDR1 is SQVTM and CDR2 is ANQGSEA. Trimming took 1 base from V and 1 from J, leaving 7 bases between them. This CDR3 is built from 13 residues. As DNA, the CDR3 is TGCAGCGTTGAAGGGCAGGAGAACACTGAAGCTTTCTTT. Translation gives CSVEGQENTEAFF.

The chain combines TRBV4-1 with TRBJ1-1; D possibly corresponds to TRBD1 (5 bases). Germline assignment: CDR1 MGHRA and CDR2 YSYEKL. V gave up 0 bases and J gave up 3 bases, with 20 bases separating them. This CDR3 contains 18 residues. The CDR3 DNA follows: TGCGCCAGCAGCCAAGATCGGGGGGAAATTAATAGGGACACTGAAGCTTTCTTT. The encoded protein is CASSQDRGEINRDTEAFF.

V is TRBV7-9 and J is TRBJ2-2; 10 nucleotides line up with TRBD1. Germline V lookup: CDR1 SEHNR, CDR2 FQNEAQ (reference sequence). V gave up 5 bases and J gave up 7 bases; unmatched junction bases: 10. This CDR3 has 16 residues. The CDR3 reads CASSRNRDRGFGELFF. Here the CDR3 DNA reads TGTGCCAGCAGCCGTAACCGGGACAGGGGTTTCGGGGAGCTGTTTTTT.

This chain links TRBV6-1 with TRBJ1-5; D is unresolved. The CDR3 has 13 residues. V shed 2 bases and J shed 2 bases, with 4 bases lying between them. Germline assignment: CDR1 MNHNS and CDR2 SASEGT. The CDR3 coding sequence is TGTGCCAGCAGTGAAACGGGCAATCAGCCCCAGCATTTT. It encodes CASSETGNQPQHF.

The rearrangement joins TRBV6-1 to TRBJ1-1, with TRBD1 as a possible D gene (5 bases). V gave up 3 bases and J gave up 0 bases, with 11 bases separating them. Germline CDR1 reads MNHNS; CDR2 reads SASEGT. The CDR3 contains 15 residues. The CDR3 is CASSDLGTVNTEAFF. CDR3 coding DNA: TGTGCCAGCAGTGACCTAGGGACGGTGAACACTGAAGCTTTCTTT.

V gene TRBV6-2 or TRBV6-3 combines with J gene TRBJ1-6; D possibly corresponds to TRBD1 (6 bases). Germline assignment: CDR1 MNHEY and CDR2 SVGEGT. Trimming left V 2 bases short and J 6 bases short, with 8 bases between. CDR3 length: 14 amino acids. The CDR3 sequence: CASSYRGVNSPLHF. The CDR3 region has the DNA TGTGCCAGCAGTTACAGGGGGGTTAATTCACCCCTCCACTTT.

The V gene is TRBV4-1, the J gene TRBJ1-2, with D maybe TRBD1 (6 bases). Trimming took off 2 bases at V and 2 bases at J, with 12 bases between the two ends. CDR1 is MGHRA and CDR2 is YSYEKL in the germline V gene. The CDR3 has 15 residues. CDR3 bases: TGCGCCAGCAGCCAATCGACAGGCGAGAACTATGGCTACACCTTC. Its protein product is CASSQSTGENYGYTF.

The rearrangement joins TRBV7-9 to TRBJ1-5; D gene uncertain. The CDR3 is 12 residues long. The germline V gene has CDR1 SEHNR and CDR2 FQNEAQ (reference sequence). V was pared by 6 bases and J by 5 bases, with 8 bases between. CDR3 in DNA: TGTGCCAGCAGTATTAACGATCAGCCCCAGCATTTT. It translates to CASSINDQPQHF.

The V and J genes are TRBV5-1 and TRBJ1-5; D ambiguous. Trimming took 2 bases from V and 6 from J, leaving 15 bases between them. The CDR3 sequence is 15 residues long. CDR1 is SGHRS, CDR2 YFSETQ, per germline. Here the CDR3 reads CASSFGPSTGQPQHF. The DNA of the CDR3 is TGCGCCAGCAGCTTTGGTCCGAGCACGGGTCAGCCCCAGCATTTT.

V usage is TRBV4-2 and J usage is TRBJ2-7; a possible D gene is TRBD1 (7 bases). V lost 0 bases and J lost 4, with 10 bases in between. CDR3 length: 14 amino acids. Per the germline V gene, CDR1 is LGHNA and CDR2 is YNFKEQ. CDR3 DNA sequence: TGTGCCAGCAGCCAAGACAGGGGGGAGTACGAGCAGTACTTC. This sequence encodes CASSQDRGEYEQYF.

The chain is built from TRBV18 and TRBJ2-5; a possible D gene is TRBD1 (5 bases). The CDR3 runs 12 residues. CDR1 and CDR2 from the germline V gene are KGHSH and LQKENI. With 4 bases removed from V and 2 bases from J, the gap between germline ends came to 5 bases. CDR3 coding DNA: TGTGCCAGCTCACGACAGCAAGAGACCCAGTACTTC. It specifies CASSRQQETQYF.